Below are 26 T cell receptor beta chains sequenced from a single sample in a study of CD4 T cells in relation to SARS-CoV-2 and coronaviruses. The unexposed donors gave CD4+ T cells in about 2010-2018, prior to COVID-19. Produced via immunoSEQ multiplex PCR; TCRdb's table is partial and in-frame only. The sample includes 60,000 or so clones, about 94% of them seen just once. Sequencing was carried out using naive CD4+ T cells from PBMCs. Subset denoted: naive CD4+ T cells isolated by negative enrichment. These receptors originate from a human donor in good health.

V gene TRBV13 combines with J gene TRBJ1-6, with 7 bases aligning to TRBD1. The CDR3 has 15 amino acids. Germline trimming cut 2 bases from V and 3 bases from J; bases unmatched to any gene: 1. Germline-derived CDR1 and CDR2 are PRHDT and FYEKMQ (reference sequence). In DNA form, the CDR3 reads TGTGCCAGCAGCTTAACAGGGGTCTATAATTCACCCCTCCACTTT. Translating it yields CASSLTGVYNSPLHF.

This chain connects TRBV5-1 to TRBJ2-5; tentative D call: TRBD2 (5 bases). The CDR3 runs to 14 residues. Germline V gene data show CDR1 as SGHRS and CDR2 as YFSETQ. V lost 4 bases, J lost 4 bases, and 14 bases lay in between. The CDR3 loop is CASSRAGGGETQYF. CDR3 coding DNA: TGCGCCAGCAGCAGGGCGGGCGGTGGAGAGACCCAGTACTTC.

The rearrangement joins TRBV5-1 to TRBJ2-7, with D unresolved. Trimming removed 3 bases from V and 4 bases from J, with 11 bases in between. The CDR3 runs to 13 residues. Looked up from germline, CDR1 is SGHRS and CDR2 is YFSETQ. In nucleotides, the CDR3 is TGCGCCAGCAGCTCCCCCCCGGGTTACGAGCAGTACTTC. Translation: CASSSPPGYEQYF.

The chain couples TRBV3-1 (or the pseudogene TRBV3-2) to TRBJ2-1, with TRBD1 identical over 7 bases. CDR1 and CDR2 from the germline V gene are LGHDT and YNNKEL (reference sequence). This CDR3 has 15 amino acids. With 4 bases clipped from V and 7 bases from J, the junction kept 10 bases outside the gene matches. CDR3 sequence: CASSLTGRSDNEQFF. CDR3 DNA: TGTGCCAGCAGCCTGACAGGGCGGAGCGATAATGAGCAGTTCTTC.

The V and J genes are TRBV5-4 and TRBJ2-6; D might be TRBD1 (5 bases). V was clipped by 4 bases and J by 0 bases, with 11 bases between them. This CDR3 comprises 16 residues. CDR1 is SGHNT, CDR2 YYREEE, per germline (reference sequence). This CDR3 is CASSLNRGSGANVLTF. CDR3 coding DNA: TGTGCCAGCAGCCTAAATAGGGGCTCTGGGGCCAACGTCCTGACTTTC.

This sequence joins TRBV19 and TRBJ2-7, with no clear D. Trimming took off 5 bases at V and 6 bases at J, with 23 bases between the two ends. The CDR3 contains 16 residues. Germline CDR1 LNHDA, CDR2 SQIVND (reference sequence). The CDR3 sequence is CASSPSIGLRILEQYF. CDR3 bases: TGTGCCAGTAGTCCCTCGATAGGCCTCCGGATACTCGAGCAGTACTTC.

This chain uses TRBV30 with TRBJ2-3; 13 bases agree with TRBD2. The V gene end was trimmed by 2 bases and the J gene end by 6 bases; junction bases not matched to a gene: 11. The CDR3 length is 17 residues. Germline V lookup: CDR1 GTSNPN, CDR2 SVGIG (reference sequence). The CDR3 DNA is TGTGCCTGGAGTCCCAGGACTAGCGGGAGATTGAGGGATACGCAGTATTTT. Translating it yields CAWSPRTSGRLRDTQYF.

V usage is TRBV29-1 and J usage is TRBJ1-2; the D is unclear. Trimming took off 4 bases at V and 4 bases at J, with 19 bases between the two ends. This CDR3 is built from 15 residues. Looked up from germline, CDR1 is SQVTM and CDR2 is ANQGSEA. In nucleotides, the CDR3 is TGCAGCGTTGGACGGCCGATGTCGAGATCCTATGGCTACACCTTC. Amino acids: CSVGRPMSRSYGYTF.

This clone was recorded a few times. The V gene is TRBV28, the J gene TRBJ2-1, with D perhaps matching TRBD1 (6 bases). V was clipped by 4 bases and J by 7 bases, with 17 bases between them. The germline V gene has CDR1 MDHEN and CDR2 SYDVKM. The CDR3 extends over 15 amino acids. CDR3 coding DNA: TGTGCCAGCAGTTCCGGGACACGGTTAACGAATGAGCAGTTCTTC. It translates to CASSSGTRLTNEQFF.

The V and J genes are TRBV5-1 and TRBJ2-1, with TRBD2 identical over 10 bases. There are 14 residues in the CDR3. Germline V CDR1 and CDR2: SGHRS, YFSETQ. V shed 5 bases and J 10 bases; nucleotides not matched to a gene: 9. CDR3 loop: CASSVTSGKGEQFF. The CDR3 region has the DNA TGCGCCAGCAGTGTCACTAGCGGGAAGGGGGAGCAGTTCTTC.

The chain employs TRBV2 and TRBJ2-7; possible D gene TRBD1, 6 bases. This CDR3 has 15 residues. Trimming took off 3 bases at V and 6 bases at J, with 18 bases between the two ends. Germline lookup yields CDR1 SNHLY and CDR2 FYNNEI. CDR3 loop: CASSEYPGQGREQYF. Written as DNA, the CDR3 is TGTGCCAGCAGTGAGTATCCGGGACAAGGACGCGAGCAGTACTTC.

The chain has TRBV28 and TRBJ2-5, with D unresolved. This CDR3 is built from 11 residues. V lost 5 bases, J lost 5 bases, and 6 bases lay in between. The germline V gene encodes CDR1 MDHEN and CDR2 SYDVKM. The CDR3 loop reads CASSERETQYF. The DNA for the CDR3 is TGTGCCAGCAGTGAAAGGGAGACCCAGTACTTC.

The chain joins TRBV18 to TRBJ1-1; D ambiguous. Germline V gives CDR1 KGHSH, CDR2 LQKENI. The CDR3 spans 13 residues. With 3 bases removed from V and 11 bases from J, the gap between germline ends came to 16 bases. The CDR3 loop reads CASSPDNETGAFF. Written as DNA, the CDR3 is TGTGCCAGCTCACCGGATAACGAGACGGGGGCTTTCTTT.

J is TRBJ1-3 and V is TRBV19, with D uncertain. The CDR3 runs 16 residues. Germline lookup yields CDR1 LNHDA and CDR2 SQIVND (reference sequence). Between the trimmed V and J ends, which lost 4 bases and 0 bases, there was a span of 13 bases. The CDR3: CASSTPFGSSGNTIYF. The CDR3 nucleotides are TGTGCCAGTAGTACCCCCTTCGGGAGCTCTGGAAACACCATATATTTT.

This rearrangement joins TRBV10-1 to TRBJ2-5, with D possibly TRBD1 on 6 matching bases. Per germline, CDR1 WNHNN and CDR2 SYGVQD (reference sequence). The V and J ends lost 5 bases and 1 base respectively, with 8 bases between them. The length of the CDR3 is 13 residues. CDR3 sequence reads: CASSRTAQETQYF. CDR3 nucleotide sequence: TGCGCCAGCAGTCGGACAGCCCAAGAGACCCAGTACTTC.

This chain joins TRBV7-7 and TRBJ2-2, with no clear D. Looked up from germline, CDR1 is SSHAT and CDR2 is FNYEAQ (reference sequence). The CDR3 extends over 15 amino acids. Trimming cost V 4 bases and J 5 bases, with 14 bases left between them. The CDR3, as DNA: TGTGCCAGCAGCTCCTCCCGGGCGCAAACCGGGGAGCTGTTTTTT. Translating gives CASSSSRAQTGELFF.

The chain couples TRBV5-6 to TRBJ2-3; no definite D call. Per the germline V gene, CDR1 is SGHDT and CDR2 is YYEEEE. CDR3 size: 14 residues. V gave up 4 bases and J gave up 2 bases, with 11 bases separating them. CDR3 loop: CASSPGLNTDTQYF. The CDR3 DNA reads TGTGCCAGCAGCCCCGGTCTTAACACAGATACGCAGTATTTT.

The rearrangement links TRBV9 to TRBJ2-1; TRBD2 is a possible D gene (6 bases). The CDR3 contains 12 residues. Germline values: CDR1 SGDLS, CDR2 YYNGEE. Trimming removed 1 base at V and 10 bases at J, with 9 bases between. The CDR3 nucleotides are TGTGCCAGCAGCGTACTAGCGCAAGAGCAGTTCTTC. The encoded protein is CASSVLAQEQFF. Drawing the rest from reference TRBV9 and TRBJ2-1, the complete variable domain is DSGVTQTPKHLITATGQRVTLRCSPRSGDLSVYWYQQSLDQGLQFLIQYYNGEERAKGNILERFSAQQFPDLHSELNLSSLELGDSALYFCASSVLAQEQFFGPGTRLTVL.

V is TRBV19 and J is TRBJ2-4; a possible D gene is TRBD1 (6 bases). Trimming stripped 7 bases from V and 9 bases from J, with 19 bases between. The CDR3 runs 14 residues. The V gene's germline CDR1 is LNHDA and CDR2 SQIVND (reference sequence). CDR3 nucleotide sequence: TGTGCCAGTAAGGACTTAGGGGGAGTCTTCATTCAGTACTTC. This sequence encodes CASKDLGGVFIQYF.

The genes are TRBV5-8 and TRBJ2-7; TRBD1 agrees at 11 bases. Trimming took 4 bases from V and 2 from J; bases not matched to a gene: 5. Per the germline V gene, CDR1 is SGHTS and CDR2 is YDEGEE. This CDR3 region has 15 residues. The CDR3 coding sequence is TGTGCCAGCAGCGCCGGGACAGGGGGGGCCTACGAGCAGTACTTC. Translation gives CASSAGTGGAYEQYF.

This clone was detected once. The rearrangement joins TRBV11-2 to TRBJ2-7, with 7 bases aligning to TRBD2. The V segment lost 1 base and the J segment 6 bases; nucleotides outside the gene matches: 3. The CDR3 extends over 13 amino acids. From germline, CDR1 is SGHAT and CDR2 FQNNGV. The CDR3 bases are TGTGCCAGCAGCTTAGGTACTAGCGTCGAGCAGTACTTC. Amino acids: CASSLGTSVEQYF.

This clone was recorded once. The chain combines TRBV5-1 with TRBJ2-1, with TRBD1 as a possible D gene (6 bases). From germline, CDR1 is SGHRS and CDR2 YFSETQ. CDR3 length: 16 amino acids. Trimming removed 1 base at V and 4 bases at J, with 15 bases between. The CDR3 sequence: CASSLSAGERYNEQFF. CDR3 in DNA: TGCGCCAGCAGCTTGTCGGCAGGGGAGAGGTACAATGAGCAGTTCTTC.

The genes are TRBV28 and TRBJ1-5; a weak D match, TRBD1 (6 bases). Trimming pared 11 bases from V and 4 bases from J, leaving 21 bases between. The germline V gene has CDR1 MDHEN and CDR2 SYDVKM. The CDR3 runs 15 residues. The DNA for the CDR3 is TGTGCCGGGGGGCCCGGCGGGGAGTATAATCAGCCCCAGCATTTT. This translates into CAGGPGGEYNQPQHF.

This clone came up once. The chain combines TRBV7-8 with TRBJ2-6, with TRBD1 matching 7 bases. V lost 5 bases, J lost 0 bases, and 10 bases stayed unmatched. The V gene's germline CDR1 is SGHVS and CDR2 FQNEAQ. The CDR3 covers 18 residues. The CDR3: CASSRIRTGRSGANVLTF. CDR3 nucleotides: TGTGCCAGCAGCCGTATAAGGACAGGCCGCTCTGGGGCCAACGTCCTGACTTTC.

The chain has TRBV5-5 and TRBJ1-6, with a weak D call TRBD1 (6 bases). CDR3 length equals 16 residues. The V end lost 2 bases, the J end lost 10 bases, and 19 bases lay between the germline ends. The germline V gene encodes CDR1 SGHKS and CDR2 YYEKEE (reference sequence). The CDR3 DNA reads TGTGCCAGCAGCTTACTTGGTGGGGGACAAGTGTCACCCCTCCACTTT. Its translation is CASSLLGGGQVSPLHF.

This chain links TRBV19 with TRBJ2-6, with 7 bases aligning to TRBD1. The V and J ends lost 7 bases and 0 bases, in that order; junction bases with no gene match: 3. Germline assignment: CDR1 LNHDA and CDR2 SQIVND (reference sequence). CDR3 length: 15 amino acids. The CDR3 nucleotides read TGTGCCAGTACGGGACAGACCTCTGGGGCCAACGTCCTGACTTTC. It specifies CASTGQTSGANVLTF.